A selection of T cell receptor beta chains follows, all from one sample in a study of blood T cell repertoires in COVID-19. Sequencing used immunoSEQ multiplex PCR; TCRdb keeps in-frame clones, though not all of them. This sample has almost 200,000 clones, with 86% found just once. The sample consisted of peripheral blood. The receptor source for this set is a woman in her 70s with acute or convalescent COVID-19. The CDR3 runs from the conserved cysteine through the conserved F or W. D genes are given only for firm matches. A clone size is listed for some rows: how often the clone was seen (once, few, many), or a class if it is expanded.

size	V	D	J	CDR3	DNA
few	TRBV23-1	TRBD1	TRBJ1-6	CASDPPTGTDNSPLHF	TGCGCCAGCGACCCCCCGACCGGGACAGATAATTCACCCCTCCACTTT
.	TRBV5-1	TRBD1	TRBJ1-1	CASSPQGGVTEAFF	TGCGCCAGCAGCCCACAGGGGGGCGTCACTGAAGCTTTCTTT
few	TRBV5-1	.	TRBJ2-2	CASSVSGGNTGELFF	TGCGCCAGCAGCGTTAGCGGAGGGAACACCGGGGAGCTGTTTTTT
.	TRBV15	.	TRBJ1-4	CATSRSSGKTNEKLFF	TGTGCCACCAGCAGATCGTCAGGGAAAACTAATGAAAAACTGTTTTTT
.	TRBV20-1	TRBD2	TRBJ2-1	CSASEPGLAANEQFF	TGCAGTGCTAGTGAACCGGGACTAGCGGCTAATGAGCAGTTCTTC
.	TRBV27	.	TRBJ1-4	CASSFGRTLQNNEKLFF	TGTGCCAGCAGTTTTGGCCGAACGTTGCAAAATAATGAAAAACTGTTTTTT
once	TRBV6-1	.	TRBJ1-2	CASSESGYGYTF	TGTGCCAGCAGTGAGTCGGGTTATGGCTACACCTTC
.	TRBV19	TRBD2	TRBJ2-1	CASMLAGADEQFF	TGTGCCAGTATGCTAGCGGGAGCTGATGAGCAGTTCTTC
.	TRBV5-1	TRBD1	TRBJ1-4	CASSSQGQGTNEKLFF	TGCGCCAGCAGCTCACAGGGGCAGGGGACTAATGAAAAACTGTTTTTT
.	TRBV28	TRBD2	TRBJ2-3	CASSLTLTSGRASDTQYF	TGTGCCAGCAGTTTAACCCTGACTAGCGGGAGGGCATCGGATACGCAGTATTTT
.	TRBV9	.	TRBJ1-2	CASSVGSYGYTF	TGTGCCAGCAGCGTGGGGAGCTATGGCTACACCTTC
few	TRBV5-8	.	TRBJ1-2	CASSLVLWQGYGYTF	TGTGCCAGCAGCTTGGTCCTGTGGCAGGGCTATGGCTACACCTTC
few	TRBV19	TRBD2	TRBJ2-7	CASSIAGGYEQYF	TGTGCCAGTAGTATAGCGGGGGGCTACGAGCAGTACTTC
.	TRBV29-1	TRBD2	TRBJ2-3	CSLLAGGTDTQYF	TGCAGCCTATTAGCGGGAGGCACAGATACGCAGTATTTT
.	TRBV5-1	TRBD1	TRBJ1-4	CASSLETGFREKLFF	TGCGCCAGCAGCTTGGAGACAGGGTTTCGGGAAAAACTGTTTTTT
.	TRBV5-4	.	TRBJ1-2	CASSPVRSYGYTF	TGTGCCAGCAGCCCGGTGCGGAGCTATGGCTACACCTTC
.	TRBV18	.	TRBJ1-1	CASSRAAGGVTEAFF	TGTGCCAGCTCACGTGCGGCGGGCGGGGTCACTGAAGCTTTCTTT
.	TRBV5-4	.	TRBJ2-3	CASSLVVRDTQYF	TGTGCCAGCAGCTTGGTTGTTCGGGATACGCAGTATTTT
.	TRBV6-5	.	TRBJ1-1	CASSIGLRGTEAFF	TGTGCCAGCAGCATAGGCCTCCGGGGGACTGAAGCTTTCTTT
.	TRBV19	.	TRBJ1-3	CASRTQGNTIYF	TGTGCCAGTAGGACACAAGGAAACACCATATATTTT
few	TRBV10-2	.	TRBJ1-2	CASSENGQLYGYTF	TGCGCCAGCAGTGAAAACGGACAGCTCTATGGCTACACCTTC
.	TRBV3-1/TRBV3-2	TRBD2	TRBJ2-7	CASSPSGPSSYEQYF	TGTGCCAGCAGCCCTAGCGGGCCGAGCTCCTACGAGCAGTACTTC
.	TRBV14	TRBD2	TRBJ2-5	CASSRLAGQETQYF	TGTGCCAGCAGCCGACTAGCGGGTCAGGAGACCCAGTACTTC